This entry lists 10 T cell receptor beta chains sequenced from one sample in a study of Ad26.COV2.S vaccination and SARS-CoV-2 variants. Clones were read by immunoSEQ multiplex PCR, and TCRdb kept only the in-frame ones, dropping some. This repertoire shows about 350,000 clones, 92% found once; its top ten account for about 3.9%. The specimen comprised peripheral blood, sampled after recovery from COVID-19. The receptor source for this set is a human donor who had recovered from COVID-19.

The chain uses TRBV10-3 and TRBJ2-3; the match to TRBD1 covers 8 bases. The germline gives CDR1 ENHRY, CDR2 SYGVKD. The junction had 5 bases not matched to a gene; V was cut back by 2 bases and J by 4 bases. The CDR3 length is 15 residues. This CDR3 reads CAISEPGQGADTQYF. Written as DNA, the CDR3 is TGTGCCATCAGTGAGCCTGGACAGGGCGCAGATACGCAGTATTTT.

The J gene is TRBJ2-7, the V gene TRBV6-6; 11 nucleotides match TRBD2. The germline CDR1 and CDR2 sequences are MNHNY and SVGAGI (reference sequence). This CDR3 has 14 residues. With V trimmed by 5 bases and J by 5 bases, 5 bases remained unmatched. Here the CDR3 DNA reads TGTGCCAGCAGTATACTAGCGGGGGCGAACGAGCAGTACTTC. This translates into CASSILAGANEQYF.

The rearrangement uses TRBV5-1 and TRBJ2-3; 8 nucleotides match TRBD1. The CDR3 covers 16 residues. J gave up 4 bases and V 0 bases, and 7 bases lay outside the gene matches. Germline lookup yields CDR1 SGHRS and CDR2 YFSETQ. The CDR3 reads CASSLARAGGADTQYF. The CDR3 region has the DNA TGCGCCAGCAGCTTGGCCAGGGCAGGGGGCGCAGATACGCAGTATTTT. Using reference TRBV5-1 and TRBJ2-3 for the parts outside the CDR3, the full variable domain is KAGVTQTPRYLIKTRGQQVTLSCSPISGHRSVSWYQQTPGQGLQFLFEYFSETQRNKGNFPGRFSGRQFSNSRSEMNVSTLELGDSALYLCASSLARAGGADTQYFGPGTRLTVL.

DNA of the CDR3: TGTGCCAGTAGTATGAGTGGACAGGGGGCCTACGAGCAGTACTTC. Translating gives CASSMSGQGAYEQYF. V is TRBV19 and J is TRBJ2-7; TRBD1 agrees at 10 bases. Germline V gene data show CDR1 as LNHDA and CDR2 as SQIVND (reference sequence). Germline trimming cut 3 bases from V and 2 bases from J; bases unmatched to any gene: 4. The length of the CDR3 is 15 residues.

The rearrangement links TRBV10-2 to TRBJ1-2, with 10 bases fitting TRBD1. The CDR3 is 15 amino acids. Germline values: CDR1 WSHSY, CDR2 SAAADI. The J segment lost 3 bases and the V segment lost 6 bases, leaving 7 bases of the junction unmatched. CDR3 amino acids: CASRGQGSLHYGYTF. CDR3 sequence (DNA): TGCGCCAGCAGGGGACAGGGGTCCCTGCACTATGGCTACACCTTC.

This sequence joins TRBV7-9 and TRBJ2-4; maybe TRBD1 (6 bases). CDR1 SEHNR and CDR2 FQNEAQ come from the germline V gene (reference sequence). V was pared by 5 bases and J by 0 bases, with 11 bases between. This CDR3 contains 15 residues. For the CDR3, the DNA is TGTGCCAGCAGCCAGGGGCTCCTAGCCAAAAACATTCAGTACTTC. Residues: CASSQGLLAKNIQYF.

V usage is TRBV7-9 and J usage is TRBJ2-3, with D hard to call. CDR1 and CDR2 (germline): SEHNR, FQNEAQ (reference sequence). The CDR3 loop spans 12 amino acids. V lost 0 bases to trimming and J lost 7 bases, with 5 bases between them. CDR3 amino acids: CASSLALHTQYF. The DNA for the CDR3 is TGTGCCAGCAGCTTAGCGCTCCATACGCAGTATTTT.

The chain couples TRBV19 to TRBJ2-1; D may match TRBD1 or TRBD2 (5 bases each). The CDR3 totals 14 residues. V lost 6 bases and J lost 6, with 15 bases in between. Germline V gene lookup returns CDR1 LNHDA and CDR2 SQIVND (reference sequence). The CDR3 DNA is TGTGCCAGTAGCCCGGGACCGTCAGTCAATGAGCAGTTCTTC. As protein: CASSPGPSVNEQFF.

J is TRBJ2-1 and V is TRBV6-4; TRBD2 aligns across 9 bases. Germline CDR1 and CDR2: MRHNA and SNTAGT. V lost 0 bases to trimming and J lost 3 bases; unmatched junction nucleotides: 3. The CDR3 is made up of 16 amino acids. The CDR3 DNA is TGTGCCAGCAGTGACTCGGCTAGCGGGGACTACAATGAGCAGTTCTTC. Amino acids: CASSDSASGDYNEQFF.

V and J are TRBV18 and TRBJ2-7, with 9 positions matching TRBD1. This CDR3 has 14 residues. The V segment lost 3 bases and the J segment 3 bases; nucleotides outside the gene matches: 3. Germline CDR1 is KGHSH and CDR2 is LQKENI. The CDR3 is CASSPRDRVYEQYF. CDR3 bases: TGTGCCAGCTCACCCCGGGACAGGGTCTACGAGCAGTACTTC.